This T cell receptor beta chain stems from a study of blood T cell repertoires in COVID-19. Germline V gene lookup returns CDR1 SGHAT and CDR2 FQNNGV. The V end lost 5 bases, the J end lost 6 bases, and 10 bases lay between the germline ends. This CDR3 is built from 12 residues. Repertoires were generated with immunoSEQ multiplex PCR, while TCRdb's copy carries only in-frame clones and drops some. The repertoire consists of some 71,000 clones, with almost 90% occurring once and the leading ten covering roughly 4.8%. Material for sequencing was peripheral blood. The chain carries TRBV11-2 and TRBJ1-1; D remains unclear. The TCR comes from a man aged 50 to 60 with acute or convalescent COVID-19. The DNA for the CDR3 is TGTGCCAGCAGCATAGGTCTCGCTGAAGCTTTCTTT. This sequence encodes CASSIGLAEAFF.